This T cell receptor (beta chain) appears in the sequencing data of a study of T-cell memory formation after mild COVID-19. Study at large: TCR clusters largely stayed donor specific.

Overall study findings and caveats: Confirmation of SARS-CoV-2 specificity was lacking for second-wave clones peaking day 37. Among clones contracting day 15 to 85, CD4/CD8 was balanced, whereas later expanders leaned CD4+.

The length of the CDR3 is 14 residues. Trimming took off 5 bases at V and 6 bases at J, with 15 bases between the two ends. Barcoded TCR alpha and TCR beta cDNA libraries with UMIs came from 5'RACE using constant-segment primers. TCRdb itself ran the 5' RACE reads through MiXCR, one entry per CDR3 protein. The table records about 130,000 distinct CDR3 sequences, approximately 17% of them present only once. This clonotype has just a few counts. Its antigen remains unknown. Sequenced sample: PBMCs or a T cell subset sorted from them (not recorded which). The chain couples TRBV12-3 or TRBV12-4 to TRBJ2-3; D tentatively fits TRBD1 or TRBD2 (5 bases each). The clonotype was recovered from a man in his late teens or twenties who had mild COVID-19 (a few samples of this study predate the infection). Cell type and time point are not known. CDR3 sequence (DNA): TGTGCCAGCAGTGGGACCCTTCCCAGGGATACGCAGTATTTT. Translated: CASSGTLPRDTQYF.